The 18 T cell receptor beta chains reported below all come from one sample, sequenced in a study of T cells in Graves' hyperthyroidism and ophthalmopathy. RNA transcripts yielded amplified TCR beta CDR3 regions. An initial round of RT-PCR targeting the TCR CDR3 relied on the HTBI primer set. One entry per CDR3 protein, called by TCRdb with MiXCR from the multiplex PCR reads. The table lists about 280,000 distinct CDR3 sequences, less than 30% of them singletons. Sequenced sample: blood. These receptor sequences come from a man between 35 and 55 years old with Graves' hyperthyroidism that later progressed to Graves' ophthalmopathy.

In its sample, this clonotype was seen a few times. The chain carries TRBV15 and TRBJ2-5; 8 nucleotides align to TRBD2. J lost 4 bases, V lost 4 bases, and 5 bases had no gene match. Per germline, CDR1 LNHNV and CDR2 YYDKDF (reference sequence). The CDR3 contains 14 residues. CDR3 sequence (DNA): TGTGCCACCAGCAATGGAGCGGGAGTAGAGACCCAGTACTTC. Protein: CATSNGAGVETQYF.

This clonotype was counted at least ten times. The rearrangement joins TRBV4-1 to TRBJ2-5; D is uncertain. In germline, CDR1 is MGHRA, CDR2 YSYEKL. The CDR3 is 14 residues long. The ends were cut back, 5 bases at V and 5 bases at J, with 15 bases in the middle. For the CDR3, the DNA is TGCGCCAGCAGCACGAACGCGGTGGGTGAGACCCAGTACTTC. It codes for CASSTNAVGETQYF.

This clonotype appeared many times. An end of the junction differs from the germline gene, which may be a read error. This chain uses TRBV29-1 with TRBJ1-2; 9 bases are shared with TRBD1. Germline CDR1 and CDR2: SQVTM and ANQGSEA. This CDR3 comprises 14 residues. The CDR3, as DNA: TGCAGCGTCCTAAATCCGGGACAGGGCTATCGCTACACCTTC. It codes for CSVLNPGQGYRYTF.

This clonotype was found many times. This CDR3 reads CASSLMQGARSSYEQYF. The CDR3 bases are TGTGCCAGCAGTCTGATGCAGGGGGCTCGTAGTTCCTACGAGCAGTACTTC. The V gene is TRBV12-3 or TRBV12-4, the J gene TRBJ2-7; 8 bases map to TRBD1. The CDR3 contains 17 residues. V lost 5 bases, J lost 1 base, and 13 bases stayed unmatched.

The V and J genes are TRBV13 and TRBJ2-7; 11 nucleotides agree with TRBD2. V lost 5 bases and J lost 2; bases outside the gene matches: 14. Germline values: CDR1 PRHDT, CDR2 FYEKMQ (reference sequence). The CDR3 sequence is 18 residues long. This chain's CDR3 is CASSPRQGSSGRPYEQYF. As DNA, the CDR3 is TGTGCCAGCAGCCCGAGACAGGGATCTAGCGGGAGGCCCTACGAGCAGTACTTC.

In this sample, this clonotype turned up many times. This chain joins TRBV30 and TRBJ2-3; D is undetermined. With 0 bases removed from V and 7 bases from J, the gap between germline ends came to 8 bases. Germline V gives CDR1 GTSNPN, CDR2 SVGIG (reference sequence). This CDR3 comprises 12 residues. CDR3 protein: CAWSVALNTQYF. CDR3 DNA sequence: TGTGCCTGGAGTGTAGCCCTCAATACGCAGTATTTT. The full variable domain, with the rest looked up from reference TRBV30 and TRBJ2-3, is SQTIHQWPATLVQPVGSPLSLECTVEGTSNPNLYWYRQAAGRGLQLLFYSVGIGQISSEVPQNLSASRPQDRQFILSSKKLLLSDSGFYLCAWSVALNTQYFGPGTRLTVL.

This clonotype was seen more than once but under ten times. The chain combines TRBV28 with TRBJ2-6, with D possibly being TRBD2 (5 bases). Germline CDR1 is MDHEN and CDR2 is SYDVKM. The CDR3 loop spans 17 amino acids. V was trimmed by 6 bases and J by 2 bases, leaving 17 bases between them. CDR3 nucleotide sequence: TGTGCCAGCAGAAGTTTGGGTCTCGGGGCTGGGGCCAACGTCCTGACTTTC. Translated, it gives CASRSLGLGAGANVLTF.

At least ten counts were recorded for this clonotype. This sequence joins TRBV5-6 and TRBJ2-2; the D is unclear. The V and J ends lost 1 base and 2 bases respectively, with 9 bases between them. Germline V gene sequence: CDR1 SGHDT, CDR2 YYEEEE. The CDR3 consists of 15 residues. The CDR3 bases are TGTGCCAGCAGCTTGTATAGGGATAACACCGGGGAGCTGTTTTTT. Protein sequence: CASSLYRDNTGELFF.

This clonotype came up many times. The chain recombines TRBV12-3 or TRBV12-4 with TRBJ2-5; no reliable D call. The CDR3 contains 14 residues. V was trimmed by 3 bases and J by 1 base, leaving 9 bases between them. The DNA of the CDR3 is TGTGCCAGCAGTTTTGGGAACAGCCAAGAGACCCAGTACTTC. This sequence encodes CASSFGNSQETQYF.

This chain connects TRBV6-5 to TRBJ2-7; 14 bases are a match to TRBD2. Per germline, CDR1 MNHEY and CDR2 SVGAGI. CDR3 length: 14 amino acids. V trimming: 6 bases; J trimming: 12 bases; junction bases outside the gene matches: 10. CDR3 DNA sequence: TGTGCCAGCAGCTTAGAGGGACTAGCGGGAGTCAGGTACTTC. This gives the protein CASSLEGLAGVRYF.

This clonotype has only one observation. The chain joins TRBV6-5 to TRBJ2-7; 10 nucleotides match TRBD1. The CDR3 sequence is 15 residues long. Trimming cost V 0 bases and J 5 bases; bases outside gene matches: 4. The germline CDR1 and CDR2 sequences are MNHEY and SVGAGI. Written as DNA, the CDR3 is TGTGCCAGCAGTTACTCGGGACAGGGGACCAACGAGCAGTACTTC. Its translation: CASSYSGQGTNEQYF.

The table lists this clonotype with many counts. The J gene is TRBJ2-7, the V gene TRBV6-2 or TRBV6-3, with D unresolved. V dropped 2 bases and J dropped 1 base, with 3 bases sitting between them. The CDR3 is 12 amino acids. Germline lookup yields CDR1 MNHEY and CDR2 SVGEGT. Written as DNA, the CDR3 is TGTGCCAGCAGTTACCGATCCTACGAGCAGTACTTC. Protein product: CASSYRSYEQYF.

The table lists this clonotype with many counts. The chain employs TRBV5-1 and TRBJ2-7, with 7 bases lining up with TRBD1. The CDR3 runs 14 residues. Per the germline V gene, CDR1 is SGHRS and CDR2 is YFSETQ. The trim removed 2 bases at V and 3 bases at J, leaving 5 bases unmatched. The CDR3 region has the DNA TGCGCCAGCAGCTTAATCGGGACAGACTACGAGCAGTACTTC. As protein: CASSLIGTDYEQYF.

In this sample, this clonotype turned up many times. This chain links TRBV19 with TRBJ2-7; TRBD1 matches at 7 bases. This CDR3 region has 15 residues. The V segment lost 6 bases and the J segment 1 base; nucleotides outside the gene matches: 9. CDR1 and CDR2 (germline): LNHDA, SQIVND (reference sequence). Here the CDR3 DNA reads TGTGCCAGTAGCTCCGACAGGGCCGCGTCCTACGAGCAGTACTTC. Its protein is CASSSDRAASYEQYF. Supplemented by reference TRBV19 and TRBJ2-7, the full variable domain reads DGGITQSPKYLFRKEGQNVTLSCEQNLNHDAMYWYRQDPGQGLRLIYYSQIVNDFQKGDIAEGYSVSREKKESFPLTVTSAQKNPTAFYLCASSSDRAASYEQYFGPGTRLTVT.

This clonotype was recorded at least ten times. The chain recombines TRBV6-1 with TRBJ2-5; D perhaps matches TRBD2 (5 bases). Germline CDR1 is MNHNS and CDR2 is SASEGT. Trimming took off 2 bases at V and 7 bases at J, with 14 bases between the two ends. This CDR3 has 14 residues. The CDR3 is CASSENNDGGTQYF. CDR3 nucleotide sequence: TGTGCCAGCAGTGAAAATAACGACGGAGGGACCCAGTACTTC.

This clonotype was picked up many times. The V call is TRBV5-1, the J call TRBJ1-2, with 8 bases matching TRBD1. The V gene's germline CDR1 is SGHRS and CDR2 YFSETQ. There are 15 residues in the CDR3. V dropped 4 bases and J dropped 4; count of bases not matched to a gene: 9. The CDR3 sequence: CASSPRDRSIYGYTF. CDR3 sequence (DNA): TGCGCCAGCAGCCCCAGGGACAGGAGTATCTATGGCTACACCTTC.

This clonotype was observed at least ten times. The chain employs TRBV15 and TRBJ2-7, with D hard to call. This CDR3 is built from 14 residues. Germline CDR1 and CDR2: LNHNV and YYDKDF (reference sequence). Deletions cut 2 bases from V and 2 bases from J, with 10 bases between. In nucleotides, the CDR3 is TGTGCCACCAGCAGACAAGACGGAACCTACGAGCAGTACTTC. Its protein is CATSRQDGTYEQYF.

Ten or more counts support this clonotype. V and J are TRBV12-3 or TRBV12-4 and TRBJ1-1, with 7 bases that match TRBD1. The CDR3 contains 13 residues. V was pared by 4 bases and J by 6 bases, with 5 bases of the junction left unmatched. The CDR3, as DNA: TGTGCCAGCAGTTACAGGGGACTGCCTGAAGCTTTCTTT. It encodes CASSYRGLPEAFF.